One and the same sample provided the 12 T cell receptor beta chains below, sequenced in a study of cytomegalovirus exposure and HLA in healthy donors. The PCR employed 60 Vbeta primers together with 13 Jbeta primers. Data came from immunoSEQ multiplex PCR; TCRdb stores just in-frame clones and leaves some out. Counted here are some 190,000 clones, roughly 77% occurring once; the ten biggest clones make up 1.6%. Sample: PBMCs. The receptors derive from a woman aged 45-65 years in good health and CMV-seronegative.

The chain carries TRBV28 and TRBJ2-4, with D possibly being TRBD2 (5 bases). CDR1 MDHEN and CDR2 SYDVKM come from the germline V gene. V was clipped by 5 bases and J by 8 bases, with 16 bases between them. This CDR3 has 14 amino acids. The CDR3 region is CASSNGPSGDIQYF. Written as DNA, the CDR3 is TGTGCCAGCAGTAACGGACCATCCGGGGACATTCAGTACTTC.

V usage is TRBV6-6 and J usage is TRBJ2-1, with 8 bases fitting TRBD1. Germline V CDR1 and CDR2: MNHNY, SVGAGI (reference sequence). The CDR3 extends over 15 amino acids. The ends lost 6 bases at V and 7 bases at J; junction bases unmatched: 11. The CDR3 protein is CASSSGQGPLNEQFF. DNA for the CDR3: TGTGCCAGCAGCTCCGGACAGGGTCCACTTAATGAGCAGTTCTTC.

The genes are TRBV5-1 and TRBJ2-1; no clear D gene. Germline CDR1 SGHRS, CDR2 YFSETQ. The CDR3 is made up of 15 amino acids. Trimming cost V 0 bases and J 1 base, with 8 bases left between them. Here the CDR3 DNA reads TGCGCCAGCAGCTTGGACGCCACTTCCTACAATGAGCAGTTCTTC. It translates to CASSLDATSYNEQFF.

The chain combines TRBV9 with TRBJ2-3, with D possibly being TRBD2 (6 bases). The CDR3 is made up of 16 amino acids. Trimming pared 0 bases from V and 3 bases from J, leaving 14 bases between. Germline CDR1 reads SGDLS; CDR2 reads YYNGEE. The DNA of the CDR3 is TGTGCCAGCAGCGTAGGAGGCGCGGGATTGACAGATACGCAGTATTTT. Its translation is CASSVGGAGLTDTQYF. Filled out from reference TRBV9 and TRBJ2-3, the complete variable domain reads DSGVTQTPKHLITATGQRVTLRCSPRSGDLSVYWYQQSLDQGLQFLIQYYNGEERAKGNILERFSAQQFPDLHSELNLSSLELGDSALYFCASSVGGAGLTDTQYFGPGTRLTVL.

This sequence joins TRBV4-3 and TRBJ1-4, with D possibly TRBD1 on 6 matching bases. V gave up 0 bases and J gave up 7 bases, with 15 bases separating them. The CDR3 covers 16 residues. Germline values: CDR1 LGHNA, CDR2 YSLEER. The CDR3 DNA reads as TGCGCCAGCAGCCAAGAGGCTCAGGGGAGGGGTGAAAAACTGTTTTTT. Protein: CASSQEAQGRGEKLFF.

This clone was recorded only once. V usage is TRBV5-1 and J usage is TRBJ2-5; possibly TRBD1 for D (6 bases). CDR3 size: 14 residues. Trimming stripped 5 bases from V and 1 base from J, with 12 bases between. Germline loops: CDR1 SGHRS, CDR2 YFSETQ. The CDR3 region is CASSPTGPQETQYF. CDR3 sequence (DNA): TGCGCCAGCAGTCCGACAGGTCCCCAAGAGACCCAGTACTTC.

This chain links TRBV5-1 with TRBJ1-3, with D uncertain. Germline V gives CDR1 SGHRS, CDR2 YFSETQ. The ends were cut back, 0 bases at V and 0 bases at J, with 13 bases in the middle. This CDR3 comprises 17 residues. This CDR3 is CASSLEGGKYSGNTIYF. CDR3 nucleotide sequence: TGCGCCAGCAGCTTGGAAGGCGGGAAATACTCTGGAAACACCATATATTTT.

The count of this clone is one. The chain joins TRBV6-1 to TRBJ2-3; D possibly corresponds to TRBD1 (6 bases). Trimming shortened V by 3 bases and J by 4 bases, and 17 bases separated the two germline ends. The CDR3 consists of 16 residues. Germline values: CDR1 MNHNS, CDR2 SASEGT. This chain's CDR3 is CASSEAVGKGADTQYF. As DNA, the CDR3 is TGTGCCAGCAGTGAGGCGGTCGGTAAGGGGGCAGATACGCAGTATTTT.

The gene calls are TRBV19 and TRBJ2-3; 10 bases agree with TRBD1. The CDR3 is 16 residues long. CDR1 and CDR2 from the germline V gene are LNHDA and SQIVND (reference sequence). Unmatched junction bases numbered 7, after V lost 5 bases and J lost 2 bases. CDR3 residues: CASSLPGTGDTDTQYF. CDR3 DNA sequence: TGTGCCAGTAGTCTACCCGGGACAGGGGACACAGATACGCAGTATTTT.

The chain combines TRBV6-5 with TRBJ1-2; tentatively, D is TRBD1 (6 bases). The V end lost 6 bases, the J end lost 4 bases, and 18 bases lay between the germline ends. There are 15 residues in the CDR3. Germline V gene sequence: CDR1 MNHEY, CDR2 SVGAGI. The DNA of the CDR3 is TGTGCCAGCAGCTACAGGACAGATAGTGCCTATGGCTACACCTTC. Protein sequence: CASSYRTDSAYGYTF.

The chain carries TRBV7-2 and TRBJ1-6; 10 bases match TRBD1. The V gene end was trimmed by 3 bases and the J gene end by 9 bases; junction bases not matched to a gene: 5. The V gene's germline CDR1 is SGHTA and CDR2 FQGNSA. The CDR3 has 15 amino acids. The CDR3, as DNA: TGTGCCAGCAGCTTTCCGGGACAGGGGCGTTCACCCCTCCACTTT. Its translation: CASSFPGQGRSPLHF.

This rearrangement joins TRBV27 to TRBJ1-1, with 8 bases fitting TRBD1. The CDR3 is 15 residues long. J gave up 1 base and V 5 bases, and 6 bases lay outside the gene matches. Germline values: CDR1 MNHEY, CDR2 SMNVEV (reference sequence). In DNA form, the CDR3 reads TGTGCCAGCAGTAAGCTTGGGACAGGGAACACTGAAGCTTTCTTT. This sequence encodes CASSKLGTGNTEAFF.